Listed here are 16 T cell receptor beta chains from one sample, sequenced in a study of T cells in Graves' hyperthyroidism and ophthalmopathy. Amplification yielded TCR beta CDR3 regions, with RNA transcripts as the source. The TCR CDR3 was amplified in a first-round RT-PCR using the HTBI primer set. TCRdb reprocessed the multiplex PCR reads with MiXCR, giving one entry per CDR3 protein. The sample holds about 740,000 distinct CDR3 sequences, 12% to 15% seen once. The specimen sequenced was blood. These receptors originate from a woman aged 18 to 35 with Graves' hyperthyroidism.

This clonotype has a handful of counts. The chain couples TRBV5-1 to TRBJ1-1; the match to TRBD1 covers 7 bases. The length of the CDR3 is 15 residues. Germline loops: CDR1 SGHRS, CDR2 YFSETQ. V trimming: 4 bases; J trimming: 3 bases; junction bases outside the gene matches: 9. As DNA, the CDR3 is TGCGCCAGCAGCCCCTACCAGGGGGAGGACACTGAAGCTTTCTTT. Translating gives CASSPYQGEDTEAFF.

This clonotype came up many times. The chain couples TRBV12-3 or TRBV12-4 to TRBJ2-1, with D unresolved. With 6 bases removed from V and 0 bases from J, the gap between germline ends came to 12 bases. The CDR3 consists of 15 residues. The CDR3 reads CASSPDRSSYNEQFF. The CDR3 DNA follows: TGTGCCAGCAGCCCTGACCGAAGCTCCTACAATGAGCAGTTCTTC.

This clonotype was seen ten or more times. The genes are TRBV2 and TRBJ2-1; D remains unclear. CDR1 and CDR2 from the germline V gene are SNHLY and FYNNEI. CDR3 length equals 13 residues. V shed 2 bases and J shed 3 bases, with 5 bases lying between them. The DNA of the CDR3 is TGTGCCAGCAGTGAACTGGGCTACAATGAGCAGTTCTTC. This sequence encodes CASSELGYNEQFF.

This clonotype was found a few times. The chain combines TRBV27 with TRBJ1-5, with TRBD1 identical over 8 bases. Looked up from germline, CDR1 is MNHEY and CDR2 is SMNVEV (reference sequence). V lost 3 bases to trimming and J lost 6 bases; unmatched junction nucleotides: 7. The CDR3 has 15 amino acids. The CDR3 bases are TGTGCCAGCAGTTTTGGCAGGGGGCCTGGTCAGCCCCAGCATTTT. Its translation is CASSFGRGPGQPQHF.

The chain is built from TRBV19 and TRBJ1-6; D gene unclear. The CDR3 has 13 amino acids. CDR1 LNHDA and CDR2 SQIVND come from the germline V gene (reference sequence). With 5 bases removed from V and 8 bases from J, the gap between germline ends came to 10 bases. The CDR3 reads CASSLGFDSPLHF. Here the CDR3 DNA reads TGTGCCAGTAGTTTGGGGTTTGATTCACCCCTCCACTTT. Full variable domain (missing parts from reference TRBV19 and TRBJ1-6): DGGITQSPKYLFRKEGQNVTLSCEQNLNHDAMYWYRQDPGQGLRLIYYSQIVNDFQKGDIAEGYSVSREKKESFPLTVTSAQKNPTAFYLCASSLGFDSPLHFGNGTRLTVT.

In its sample, this clonotype was seen many times. The chain carries TRBV20-1 and TRBJ2-7; TRBD2 aligns across 8 bases. The CDR3 is made up of 14 amino acids. Trimming removed 3 bases from V and 2 bases from J; junction bases left unmatched: 6. Germline loops: CDR1 DFQATT, CDR2 SNEGSKA (reference sequence). CDR3 in amino acids: CSASGTSIAYEQYF. The CDR3 DNA sequence: TGCAGTGCTAGTGGGACTAGTATCGCCTACGAGCAGTACTTC.

This clonotype was counted a few times. The chain combines TRBV6-1 with TRBJ2-1; D gene uncertain. The CDR3 runs to 11 residues. The germline V gene encodes CDR1 MNHNS and CDR2 SASEGT. Trimming removed 8 bases from V and 11 bases from J, with 13 bases in between. The CDR3, as DNA: TGTGCCAGCGAAACGGCTCAAAAGCAGTTCTTC. Translating it yields CASETAQKQFF.

This clonotype was seen ten or more times. The V call is TRBV15, the J call TRBJ1-1, with a tentative D call TRBD1 (6 bases). The V end was cut by 3 bases, the J end by 4 bases, with 15 bases between. The V gene's germline CDR1 is LNHNV and CDR2 YYDKDF (reference sequence). CDR3 length: 15 amino acids. The DNA of the CDR3 is TGTGCCACCAGCAGGCACTTACAGGGTAGCACTGAAGCTTTCTTT. Amino acid sequence: CATSRHLQGSTEAFF.

V and J are TRBV7-9 and TRBJ2-2; perhaps TRBD2 as D (5 bases). Trimming left V 2 bases short and J 7 bases short, with 8 bases between. The length of the CDR3 is 13 residues. Germline V gene lookup returns CDR1 SEHNR and CDR2 FQNEAQ (reference sequence). For the CDR3, the DNA is TGTGCCAGCAGCTTAACCGGGATCGGGGAGCTGTTTTTT. Residues: CASSLTGIGELFF.

This rearrangement joins TRBV6-1 to TRBJ2-4; D perhaps matches TRBD1 (5 bases). Trimming took off 6 bases at V and 0 bases at J, with 12 bases between the two ends. Per germline, CDR1 MNHNS and CDR2 SASEGT. The CDR3 length is 15 residues. CDR3 nucleotide sequence: TGTGCCAGCAGCCGTGACAGTTTAGCCAAAAACATTCAGTACTTC. This translates into CASSRDSLAKNIQYF.

This clonotype has only a few counts. The rearrangement joins TRBV3-2 to TRBJ2-1; whether TRBD2, the table's D call, matches the DNA was not checked. TRBV3-2 is a listed pseudogene. The CDR3 spans 16 residues. CDR3 in amino acids: CASSQGTSGRDNEQFF. CDR3 in DNA: TGTGCCAGCAGCCAAGGGACTAGCGGGAGGGACAATGAGCAGTTCTTC.

This clonotype was counted between two and nine times. The rearrangement uses TRBV3-1 and TRBJ2-1; 7 positions agree with TRBD2. Germline lookup yields CDR1 LGHDT and CDR2 YNNKEL (reference sequence). Losses at the gene ends were 0 bases for V and 7 bases for J; bases not matched to a gene: 18. CDR3 length: 19 amino acids. The DNA for the CDR3 is TGTGCCAGCAGCCAAGAGAGGACCTCTGAGCGGGAAGGTTTAAATGAGCAGTTCTTC. Residues: CASSQERTSEREGLNEQFF.

This clonotype has a count of ten or more. This chain links TRBV2 with TRBJ1-5; tentatively, D is TRBD1 (5 bases). Per the germline V gene, CDR1 is SNHLY and CDR2 is FYNNEI. The CDR3 has 17 amino acids. Trimming stripped 6 bases from V and 5 bases from J, with 23 bases between. The CDR3 region is CASRDGPWQGYHQPQHF. The CDR3 DNA reads TGTGCCAGCAGGGACGGACCTTGGCAGGGCTACCATCAGCCCCAGCATTTT.

This chain connects TRBV28 to TRBJ2-1; D might be TRBD1 (6 bases). Per the germline V gene, CDR1 is MDHEN and CDR2 is SYDVKM. CDR3 length equals 16 residues. V lost 6 bases and J lost 0, with 15 bases in between. The CDR3 DNA reads TGTGCCAGCAGCACTGGACAGTTTAGCTCCTACAATGAGCAGTTCTTC. It is translated as CASSTGQFSSYNEQFF.

The chain carries TRBV19 and TRBJ2-3, with 10 bases aligning to TRBD2. The CDR3 has 15 residues. Germline CDR1 is LNHDA and CDR2 is SQIVND (reference sequence). The trim removed 6 bases at V and 1 base at J, leaving 4 bases unmatched. Written as DNA, the CDR3 is TGTGCCAGTAGGGTCGGGACTAGCGGCACAGATACGCAGTATTTT. Its translation: CASRVGTSGTDTQYF.

This clonotype was observed a handful of times. The CDR3 spells CASSLYQGRNEQYF. CDR3 in DNA: TGTGCCAGCAGTTTATACCAGGGGCGGAACGAGCAGTACTTC. The chain employs TRBV27 and TRBJ2-7; weak D call: TRBD1 (6 bases). This CDR3 contains 14 residues. Trimming removed 1 base at V and 5 bases at J, with 12 bases between. The V gene's germline CDR1 is MNHEY and CDR2 SMNVEV (reference sequence).